These 22 T cell receptor beta chains were sequenced from one sample in a study of T cell responses to AZD1222 COVID-19 vaccine. Data came from immunoSEQ multiplex PCR; TCRdb stores just in-frame clones and leaves some out. The sample lists some 180,000 clones, about 83% seen once, with 1.1% in the top ten. This sample comprised peripheral blood, obtained 28 days after the second AZD1222 dose. Receptor source: an adult who received the AZD1222 COVID-19 vaccine.

This chain connects TRBV4-1 to TRBJ1-3; no definite D call. The CDR3 sequence is 14 residues long. From germline, CDR1 is MGHRA and CDR2 YSYEKL. Trimming removed 5 bases at V and 4 bases at J, with 12 bases between. The CDR3 DNA follows: TGCGCCAGCAGCTCAGGCCTCGGAGGAAACACCATATATTTT. Protein: CASSSGLGGNTIYF.

The chain couples TRBV5-1 to TRBJ1-3; 7 nucleotides agree with TRBD1. The CDR3 runs to 14 residues. The germline V gene encodes CDR1 SGHRS and CDR2 YFSETQ. V lost 4 bases, J lost 10 bases, and 11 bases stayed unmatched. CDR3 coding DNA: TGCGCCAGCAGCCTTACAGGGGATCAGCGGACCATATATTTT. Encoded protein: CASSLTGDQRTIYF.

The chain recombines TRBV20-1 with TRBJ2-7; a weak D match, TRBD1 (6 bases). V was trimmed by 3 bases and J by 5 bases, leaving 17 bases between them. This CDR3 is built from 14 residues. The V gene's germline CDR1 is DFQATT and CDR2 SNEGSKA (reference sequence). The DNA of the CDR3 is TGCAGTGCTAGTCCCCAAGACAGGATACACGAGCAGTACTTC. Translation gives CSASPQDRIHEQYF.

The chain links TRBV5-8 to TRBJ2-1; D is unclear. Trimming shortened V by 4 bases and J by 10 bases, and 15 bases separated the two germline ends. Germline V CDR1 and CDR2: SGHTS, YDEGEE. The CDR3 sequence is 13 residues long. CDR3 nucleotides: TGTGCCAGCAGCCGCCGGGCCCCCGCAGAGCAGTTCTTC. Translation gives CASSRRAPAEQFF.

This clone was counted once. The chain couples TRBV7-8 to TRBJ2-7, with TRBD1 matching 7 bases. The CDR3 has 15 residues. The V segment lost 4 bases and the J segment 0 bases; nucleotides outside the gene matches: 6. CDR1 is SGHVS and CDR2 is FQNEAQ in the germline V gene. Here the CDR3 reads CASSSLDRASYEQYF. CDR3 DNA: TGTGCCAGCAGCTCCCTCGACAGGGCCTCCTACGAGCAGTACTTC.

The V gene is TRBV7-9, the J gene TRBJ2-3, with TRBD2 identical over 8 bases. With 5 bases clipped from V and 0 bases from J, the junction kept 7 bases outside the gene matches. The CDR3 runs to 16 residues. Germline V gene sequence: CDR1 SEHNR, CDR2 FQNEAQ (reference sequence). DNA for the CDR3: TGTGCCAGCAGCCCCGGGGGGGGAAGAAGCACAGATACGCAGTATTTT. It codes for CASSPGGGRSTDTQYF.

The chain uses TRBV10-2 and TRBJ1-1; D is undetermined. The V gene's germline CDR1 is WSHSY and CDR2 SAAADI. Trimming took off 6 bases at V and 3 bases at J, with 8 bases between the two ends. CDR3 size: 12 residues. The chain's CDR3 is CASRETHTEAFF. For the CDR3, the DNA is TGCGCCAGCAGGGAGACGCACACTGAAGCTTTCTTT.

V and J are TRBV25-1 and TRBJ1-2; possibly TRBD1 for D (6 bases). The CDR3 extends over 14 amino acids. The germline V gene encodes CDR1 MGHDK and CDR2 SYGVNS. V lost 0 bases and J 3 bases, leaving 8 bases between the germline ends. CDR3 DNA sequence: TGTGCCAGCAGTGAATATGGGGGGCACTATGGCTACACCTTC. It is translated as CASSEYGGHYGYTF.

The chain employs TRBV6-5 and TRBJ1-4; TRBD1 might be the D (5 bases). The CDR3 loop spans 15 amino acids. V shed 6 bases and J shed 6 bases, with 17 bases lying between them. Germline V gene lookup returns CDR1 MNHEY and CDR2 SVGAGI. The CDR3 loop reads CASSKFGGGYEKLFF. The CDR3 DNA reads TGTGCCAGCAGCAAATTCGGGGGGGGTTATGAAAAACTGTTTTTT.

V and J are TRBV27 and TRBJ2-1; D is ambiguous. Germline CDR1 reads MNHEY; CDR2 reads SMNVEV (reference sequence). The CDR3 covers 15 residues. Trimming shortened V by 1 base and J by 3 bases, and 10 bases separated the two germline ends. CDR3 sequence: CASSLLRTSYNEQFF. The CDR3 bases are TGTGCCAGCAGTTTATTAAGGACGAGCTACAATGAGCAGTTCTTC.

The chain couples TRBV4-3 to TRBJ1-5, with D hard to call. Deletions cut 6 bases from V and 1 base from J, with 13 bases between. Germline CDR1 reads LGHNA; CDR2 reads YSLEER. This CDR3 contains 15 residues. CDR3 sequence (DNA): TGCGCCAGCAGTGGTAGGGAACGCAGCAATCAGCCCCAGCATTTT. Amino acid sequence: CASSGRERSNQPQHF.

This clone was seen more than once but under ten times. This specimen includes other DNA sequences encoding the same CDR3. J is TRBJ2-7 and V is TRBV6-5; 9 bases are shared with TRBD1. The CDR3 covers 14 residues. Germline V gene sequence: CDR1 MNHEY, CDR2 SVGAGI. V lost 1 base, J lost 3 bases, and 1 base stayed unmatched. In DNA form, the CDR3 reads TGTGCCAGCAGTTACTTGGGACAGGGCTACGAGCAGTACTTC. Translated, it gives CASSYLGQGYEQYF.

The V and J genes are TRBV5-1 and TRBJ2-1; possibly TRBD2 for D (6 bases). From germline, CDR1 is SGHRS and CDR2 YFSETQ. V lost 3 bases and J lost 8, with 12 bases in between. The CDR3 totals 13 residues. CDR3 in DNA: TGCGCCAGCAGCTCTACGCCTAGCGATGAGCAGTTCTTC. It specifies CASSSTPSDEQFF.

The chain employs TRBV18 and TRBJ1-6; the match to TRBD1 covers 7 bases. The CDR3 length is 16 residues. The V gene end was trimmed by 5 bases and the J gene end by 0 bases; junction bases not matched to a gene: 4. Germline values: CDR1 KGHSH, CDR2 LQKENI. The CDR3 loop is CASSGTASSYNSPLHF. The DNA of the CDR3 is TGTGCCAGCTCAGGGACAGCTAGCTCCTATAATTCACCCCTCCACTTT.

The gene calls are TRBV5-1 and TRBJ2-7; TRBD1 might be the D (5 bases). Trimming stripped 3 bases from V and 2 bases from J, with 9 bases between. The CDR3 totals 13 residues. Per germline, CDR1 SGHRS and CDR2 YFSETQ. The CDR3 here is CASSSPDTYEQYF. CDR3 coding DNA: TGCGCCAGCAGCTCCCCGGACACCTACGAGCAGTACTTC.

The chain is built from TRBV10-3 and TRBJ2-5, with TRBD1 as a possible D gene (6 bases). This CDR3 region has 16 residues. Trimming took off 7 bases at V and 0 bases at J, with 18 bases between the two ends. Germline CDR1 ENHRY, CDR2 SYGVKD. The CDR3 loop reads CAIKPAGQTYQETQYF. In nucleotides, the CDR3 is TGTGCCATCAAACCCGCCGGACAGACGTACCAAGAGACCCAGTACTTC.

About this clone: The same CDR3 can be traced to other DNA sequences in this sample. This chain joins TRBV15 and TRBJ2-5, with unresolved D. V was clipped by 0 bases and J by 5 bases, with 4 bases between them. The CDR3 runs to 12 residues. Per the germline V gene, CDR1 is LNHNV and CDR2 is YYDKDF (reference sequence). The CDR3 nucleotides read TGTGCCACCAGCAGAGATCGGGAGACCCAGTACTTC. It encodes CATSRDRETQYF.

This clone was seen a handful of times. This chain uses TRBV3-1 (or the pseudogene TRBV3-2) with TRBJ1-4, with D possibly matching TRBD1 (5 bases). This CDR3 comprises 16 residues. Germline CDR1 reads LGHDT; CDR2 reads YNNKEL (reference sequence). The V and J ends lost 2 bases and 2 bases respectively, with 12 bases between them. The CDR3 protein is CASSQWDGATNEKLFF. CDR3 DNA sequence: TGTGCCAGCAGCCAATGGGACGGGGCGACTAATGAAAAACTGTTTTTT.

This clone appeared once. This chain joins TRBV4-2 and TRBJ1-4; D remains unclear. Between the trimmed V and J ends, which lost 4 bases and 4 bases, there was a span of 10 bases. Germline V CDR1 and CDR2: LGHNA, YNFKEQ. This CDR3 contains 14 residues. This chain's CDR3 is CASSPGYNNEKLFF. CDR3 sequence (DNA): TGTGCCAGCAGCCCCGGCTACAATAATGAAAAACTGTTTTTT.

The chain is built from TRBV19 and TRBJ2-7; perhaps TRBD2 as D (6 bases). CDR1 is LNHDA, CDR2 SQIVND, per germline (reference sequence). The V end lost 6 bases, the J end lost 0 bases, and 15 bases lay between the germline ends. CDR3 length: 15 residues. The CDR3, as DNA: TGTGCCAGTAGCGCCGGGACTGCAAGCTCCTACGAGCAGTACTTC. This gives the protein CASSAGTASSYEQYF.

This clone showed up just once. The V call is TRBV9, the J call TRBJ1-6; the D gene is possibly TRBD1 (6 bases). CDR3 length: 15 amino acids. Germline V gives CDR1 SGDLS, CDR2 YYNGEE. V was cut by 3 bases and J by 9 bases, with 16 bases left in between. The CDR3: CASSGGDMGTSPLHF. Written as DNA, the CDR3 is TGTGCCAGCAGCGGCGGGGACATGGGGACTTCACCCCTCCACTTT.

The V gene is TRBV28, the J gene TRBJ2-3; weak D call: TRBD1 (5 bases). The V end lost 1 base, the J end lost 2 bases, and 10 bases lay between the germline ends. Per germline, CDR1 MDHEN and CDR2 SYDVKM. This CDR3 is built from 15 residues. In DNA, the CDR3 is TGTGCCAGCAGTTTATTGACAGCTCTCACAGATACGCAGTATTTT. Protein sequence: CASSLLTALTDTQYF.